This paragraph covers one T cell receptor beta chain sequence. Between the trimmed V and J ends, which lost 1 base and 0 bases, there was a span of 7 bases. This CDR3 spans 14 amino acids. In the study's own analysis: From reference gene primer amplification, estimates of nucleated cell counts were derived. Clones were sequenced by immunoSEQ multiplex PCR, and TCRdb holds only the in-frame ones, with some missing. Clone size and the V and J calls come from that table; the DNA yielded D and trimming. The data contain 240,000 or so clones, around four fifths of them singletons. This sample is drawn from a study of blood T cell repertoires in COVID-19. As for the study in general: The origin of the acute and convalescent COVID-19 samples was the United States, Italy and Spain.

The chain couples TRBV5-3 to TRBJ1-1, with D hard to call. TRBV5-3 is marked as an open reading frame, function uncertain. Sequencing used peripheral blood. The TCR was taken from a man aged 30 to 45 who had recovered from COVID-19. CDR3 nucleotides: TGTGCCAGAAGCTTGCAGGCAATGAACACTGAAGCTTTCTTT. Its translation is CARSLQAMNTEAFF.